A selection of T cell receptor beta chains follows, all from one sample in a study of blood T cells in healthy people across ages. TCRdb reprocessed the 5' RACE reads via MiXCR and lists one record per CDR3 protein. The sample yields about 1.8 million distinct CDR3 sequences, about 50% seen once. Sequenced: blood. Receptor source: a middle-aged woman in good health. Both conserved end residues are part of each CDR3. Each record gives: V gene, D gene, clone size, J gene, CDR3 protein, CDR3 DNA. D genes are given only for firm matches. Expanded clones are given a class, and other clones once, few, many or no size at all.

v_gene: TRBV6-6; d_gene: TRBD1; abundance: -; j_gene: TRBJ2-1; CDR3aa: CASSHWDGQAREQFF; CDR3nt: TGTGCCAGCAGTCACTGGGACGGACAGGCGCGTGAGCAGTTCTTC
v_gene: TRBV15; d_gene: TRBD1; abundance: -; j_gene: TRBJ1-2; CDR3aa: CATSETQGNGYGYTF; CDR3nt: TGTGCCACCAGTGAGACACAGGGGAATGGCTATGGCTACACCTTC
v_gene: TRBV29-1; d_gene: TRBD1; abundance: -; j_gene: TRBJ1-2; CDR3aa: CSVVDRGLANYGYTF; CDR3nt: TGCAGCGTTGTGGACAGGGGACTCGCTAACTATGGCTACACCTTC
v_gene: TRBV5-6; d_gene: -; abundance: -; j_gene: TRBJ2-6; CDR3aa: CASYSIARPDSSGANVLTF; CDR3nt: TGTGCCAGTTACTCGATAGCAAGACCGGACAGCTCTGGGGCCAACGTCCTGACTTTC
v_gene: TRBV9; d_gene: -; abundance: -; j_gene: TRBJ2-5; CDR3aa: CASSPHWTDQETQYF; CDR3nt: TGTGCCAGCAGCCCCCACTGGACAGACCAAGAGACCCAGTACTTC
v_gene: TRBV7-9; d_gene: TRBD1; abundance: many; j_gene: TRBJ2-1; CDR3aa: CASSVPTGDEQFF; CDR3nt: TGTGCCAGCAGCGTTCCGACAGGGGATGAGCAGTTCTTC
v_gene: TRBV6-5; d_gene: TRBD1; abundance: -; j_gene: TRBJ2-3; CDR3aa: CASSYSKVRGPDTQYF; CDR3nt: TGTGCCAGCAGTTACTCGAAAGTCAGGGGGCCGGATACGCAGTATTTT
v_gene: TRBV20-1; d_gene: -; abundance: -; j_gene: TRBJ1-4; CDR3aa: CSAGGTNERLFF; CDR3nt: TGCAGTGCGGGGGGTACTAATGAAAGACTGTTTTTT
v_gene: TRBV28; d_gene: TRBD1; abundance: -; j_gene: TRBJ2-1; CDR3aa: CASPSGQGDNEQFF; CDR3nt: TGTGCCAGCCCCTCTGGACAGGGAGACAATGAGCAGTTCTTC
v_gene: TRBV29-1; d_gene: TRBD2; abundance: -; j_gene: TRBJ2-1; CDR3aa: CSAPRDSGYNEQFF; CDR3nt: TGCAGCGCTCCAAGGGATAGCGGGTACAATGAGCAGTTCTTC
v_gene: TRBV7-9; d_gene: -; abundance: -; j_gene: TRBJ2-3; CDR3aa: CASSIRTAPSTDTQYF; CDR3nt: TGTGCCAGCAGCATCAGGACAGCTCCGAGCACAGATACGCAGTATTTT
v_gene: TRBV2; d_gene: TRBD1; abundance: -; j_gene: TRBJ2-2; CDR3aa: CASSADRGATGELFF; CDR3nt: TGTGCCAGCAGCGCGGACAGGGGAGCCACCGGGGAGCTGTTTTTT
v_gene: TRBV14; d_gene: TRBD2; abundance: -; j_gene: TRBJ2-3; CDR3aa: CASRPGLAGRTDTQYF; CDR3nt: TGTGCCAGCAGGCCGGGACTAGCGGGACGCACAGATACGCAGTATTTT
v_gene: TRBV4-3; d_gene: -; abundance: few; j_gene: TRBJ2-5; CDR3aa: CASSQGGPPQETQYF; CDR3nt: TGCGCCAGCAGCCAAGGAGGACCGCCTCAAGAGACCCAGTACTTC
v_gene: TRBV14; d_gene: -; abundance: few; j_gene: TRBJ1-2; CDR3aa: CASSQDIRGVGYTF; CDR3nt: TGTGCCAGCAGCCAAGATATTAGGGGTGTCGGCTACACCTTC
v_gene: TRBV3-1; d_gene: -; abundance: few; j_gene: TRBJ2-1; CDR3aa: CASSSPGEQFF; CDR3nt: TGTGCCAGCAGCTCCCCCGGTGAGCAGTTCTTC
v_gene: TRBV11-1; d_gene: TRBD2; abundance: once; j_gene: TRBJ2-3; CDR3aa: CASSFDPSRGVYTDTQYF; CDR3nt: TGTGCCAGCAGCTTTGATCCCTCGCGGGGGGTTTACACAGATACGCAGTATTTT
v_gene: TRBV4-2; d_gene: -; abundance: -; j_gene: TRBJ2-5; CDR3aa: CASSQPRDTGETQYF; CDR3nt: TGTGCCAGCAGCCAACCAAGGGACACGGGGGAGACCCAGTACTTC
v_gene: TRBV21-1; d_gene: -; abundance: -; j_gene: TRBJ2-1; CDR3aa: CASSCHWLAANSYNEQFF; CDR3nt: TGTGCCAGCAGCTGCCACTGGCTAGCGGCCAACTCCTACAATGAGCAGTTCTTC
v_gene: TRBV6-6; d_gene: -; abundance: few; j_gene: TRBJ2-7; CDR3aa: CASSFGGPKTYEQYF; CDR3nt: TGTGCCAGCAGTTTTGGGGGTCCCAAAACCTACGAGCAGTACTTC
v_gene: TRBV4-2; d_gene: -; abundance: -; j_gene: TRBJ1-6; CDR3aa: CASSRDAGANSPLHF; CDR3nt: TGTGCCAGCAGCCGGGACGCAGGGGCCAATTCACCCCTCCACTTT
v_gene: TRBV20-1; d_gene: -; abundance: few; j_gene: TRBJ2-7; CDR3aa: CSARAQGYEQYF; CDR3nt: TGCAGTGCTAGAGCACAGGGCTACGAGCAGTACTTC
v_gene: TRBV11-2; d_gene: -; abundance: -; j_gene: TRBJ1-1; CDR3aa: CASTLSWERSTEAFF; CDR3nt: TGTGCCAGCACCCTTAGTTGGGAGAGGAGCACTGAAGCTTTCTTT
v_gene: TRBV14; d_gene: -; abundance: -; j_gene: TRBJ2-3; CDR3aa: CASSHNAGATDTQYF; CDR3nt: TGTGCCAGCAGCCACAACGCCGGAGCCACAGATACGCAGTATTTT
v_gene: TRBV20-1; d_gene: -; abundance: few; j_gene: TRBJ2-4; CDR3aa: CSASEDIQYF; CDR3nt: TGCAGTGCTAGTGAGGACATTCAGTACTTC
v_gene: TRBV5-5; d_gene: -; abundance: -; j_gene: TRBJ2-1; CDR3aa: CASSEDNYYNEQFF; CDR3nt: TGTGCCAGCAGCGAGGACAATTATTACAATGAGCAGTTCTTC
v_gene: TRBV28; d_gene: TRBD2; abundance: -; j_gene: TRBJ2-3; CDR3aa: CASSPKTSLQYF; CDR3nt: TGTGCCAGCAGCCCGAAGACTAGCCTGCAGTATTTT
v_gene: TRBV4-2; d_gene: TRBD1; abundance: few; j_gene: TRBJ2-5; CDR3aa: CASSQSTNFGGQAETQYF; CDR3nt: TGTGCCAGCAGCCAATCCACTAACTTCGGGGGACAGGCGGAGACCCAGTACTTC
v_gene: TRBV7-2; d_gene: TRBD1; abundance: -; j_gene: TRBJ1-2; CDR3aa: CASSPDRGKPGYTF; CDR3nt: TGTGCCAGCAGCCCAGACAGGGGAAAACCTGGCTACACCTTC
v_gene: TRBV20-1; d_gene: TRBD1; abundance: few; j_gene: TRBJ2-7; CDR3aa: CSAYGTGDNEQYF; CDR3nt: TGCAGTGCTTATGGGACAGGGGATAACGAGCAGTACTTC
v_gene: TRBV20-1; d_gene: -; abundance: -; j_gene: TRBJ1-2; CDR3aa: CSARRSGGYTF; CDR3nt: TGCAGTGCTAGGAGGAGTGGAGGCTACACCTTC
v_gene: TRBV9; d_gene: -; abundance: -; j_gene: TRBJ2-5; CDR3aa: CASSVAGPPAGTQYF; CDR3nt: TGTGCCAGCAGCGTAGCGGGACCCCCTGCGGGGACCCAGTACTTC
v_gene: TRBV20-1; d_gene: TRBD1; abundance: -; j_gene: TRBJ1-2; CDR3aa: CSAFRDRGRGGCTF; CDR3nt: TGCAGTGCTTTCCGGGACAGAGGTCGGGGAGGCTGCACCTTC
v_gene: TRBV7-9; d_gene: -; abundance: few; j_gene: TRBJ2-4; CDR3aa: CASSFDGGEQYF; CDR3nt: TGTGCCAGCAGCTTCGATGGCGGGGAGCAGTACTTC
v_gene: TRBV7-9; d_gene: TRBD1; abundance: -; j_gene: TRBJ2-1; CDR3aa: CASSGQGLYNEQFF; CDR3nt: TGTGCCAGCAGTGGACAGGGGCTCTACAATGAGCAGTTCTTC
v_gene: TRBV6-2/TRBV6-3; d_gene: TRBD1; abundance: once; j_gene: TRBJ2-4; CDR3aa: CASSYDVSGTGVLAKNIQYF; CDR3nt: TGTGCCAGCAGTTACGATGTGTCCGGGACAGGGGTATTAGCCAAAAACATTCAGTACTTC
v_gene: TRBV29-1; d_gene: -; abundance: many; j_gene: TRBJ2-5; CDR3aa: CSGSNSLETQYF; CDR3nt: TGCAGCGGCTCGAACTCTTTGGAGACCCAGTACTTC
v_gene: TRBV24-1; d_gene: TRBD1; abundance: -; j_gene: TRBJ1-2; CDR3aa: CATSGTGLHGYTF; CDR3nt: TGTGCCACCAGTGGGACAGGGCTACATGGCTACACCTTC
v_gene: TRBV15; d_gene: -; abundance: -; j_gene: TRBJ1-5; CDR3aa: CATSSPGGLPQHF; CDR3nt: TGTGCCACCAGCAGTCCGGGCGGTTTGCCCCAGCATTTT
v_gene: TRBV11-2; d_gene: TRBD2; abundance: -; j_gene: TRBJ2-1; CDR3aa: CASSPLAGGHRNEQFF; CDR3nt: TGTGCCAGCAGCCCCTTAGCGGGGGGGCATCGCAATGAGCAGTTCTTC
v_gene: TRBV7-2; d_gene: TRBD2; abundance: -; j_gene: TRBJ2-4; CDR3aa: CASSWTSGGGDIQYF; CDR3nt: TGTGCCAGCAGTTGGACTAGCGGGGGAGGGGACATTCAGTACTTC
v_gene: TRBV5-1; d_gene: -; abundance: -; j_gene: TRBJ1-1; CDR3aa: CASSPRVGTGNTEAFF; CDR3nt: TGCGCCAGCAGCCCCCGGGTCGGGACGGGGAACACTGAAGCTTTCTTT
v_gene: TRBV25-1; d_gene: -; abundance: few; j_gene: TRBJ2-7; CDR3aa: CASSEWAGLYEQYF; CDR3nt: TGTGCCAGCAGTGAATGGGCAGGGCTCTACGAGCAGTACTTC
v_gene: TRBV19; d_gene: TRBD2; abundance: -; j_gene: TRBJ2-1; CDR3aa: CASSIDETSGVNEQFF; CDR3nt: TGTGCCAGTAGTATAGACGAGACTAGCGGAGTCAATGAGCAGTTCTTC
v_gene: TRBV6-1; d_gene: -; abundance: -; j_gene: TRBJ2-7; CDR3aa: CASSFSGDLEQYF; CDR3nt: TGTGCCAGCAGTTTTTCAGGGGACCTCGAGCAGTACTTC
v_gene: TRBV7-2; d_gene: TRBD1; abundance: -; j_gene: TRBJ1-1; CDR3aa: CASSLEAGGGTEAFF; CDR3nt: TGTGCCAGCAGCTTAGAGGCAGGGGGAGGCACTGAAGCTTTCTTT
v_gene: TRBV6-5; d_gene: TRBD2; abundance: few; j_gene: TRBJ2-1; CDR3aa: CASSLRGGWSYNEQFF; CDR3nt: TGTGCCAGCAGTCTTCGCGGGGGGTGGTCCTACAATGAGCAGTTCTTC
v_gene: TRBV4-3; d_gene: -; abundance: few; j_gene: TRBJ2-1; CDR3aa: CASSQDERGFSYNEQFF; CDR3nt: TGCGCCAGCAGCCAGGATGAACGGGGGTTCTCCTACAATGAGCAGTTCTTC
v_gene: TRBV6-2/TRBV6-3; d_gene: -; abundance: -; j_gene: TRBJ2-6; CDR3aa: CASRVASSGANVLTF; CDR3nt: TGTGCCAGCAGGGTCGCAAGCTCTGGGGCCAACGTCCTGACTTTC
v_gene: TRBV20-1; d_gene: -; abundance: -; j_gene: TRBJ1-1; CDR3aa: CRPSPGTPNTEAFF; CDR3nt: TGCAGGCCCAGCCCAGGGACACCGAACACTGAAGCTTTCTTT
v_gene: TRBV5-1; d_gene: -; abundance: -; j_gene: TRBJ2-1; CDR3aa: CASREQQGTEQFF; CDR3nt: TGCGCCAGCCGAGAACAGCAGGGGACTGAGCAGTTCTTC
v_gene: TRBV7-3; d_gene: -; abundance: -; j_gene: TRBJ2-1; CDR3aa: CASSLNPTGGSEQFF; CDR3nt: TGTGCCAGCAGCTTAAACCCCACTGGGGGGAGTGAGCAGTTCTTC
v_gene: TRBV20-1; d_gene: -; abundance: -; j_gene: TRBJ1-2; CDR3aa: CSARDVRMGVGYTF; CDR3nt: TGCAGTGCTAGAGATGTCCGAATGGGAGTAGGCTACACCTTC
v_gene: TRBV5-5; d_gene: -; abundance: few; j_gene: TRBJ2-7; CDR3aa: CASSRRESYEQYF; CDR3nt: TGTGCCAGCAGCCGGAGGGAATCCTACGAGCAGTACTTC
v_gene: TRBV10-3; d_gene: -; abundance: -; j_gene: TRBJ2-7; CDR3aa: CAISAQTDYEQYF; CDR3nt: TGTGCCATCAGTGCCCAGACCGACTACGAGCAGTACTTC
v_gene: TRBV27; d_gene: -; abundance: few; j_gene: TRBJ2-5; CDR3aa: CASSSQFMGGAQETQYF; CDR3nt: TGTGCCAGCAGTTCTCAATTTATGGGGGGGGCCCAAGAGACCCAGTACTTC